This T cell receptor beta chain stems from a study of blood T cell repertoires in COVID-19. As for the study in general: Donors in the United States, Italy and Spain gave samples during acute or convalescent COVID-19. PBMCs, B-cell-depleted T cells, or T cells were the source of the cDNA or gDNA that made up the material.

Study processing details: Using reference gene primer amplification, nucleated cell counts were estimated. Method: immunoSEQ multiplex PCR; TCRdb's copy keeps in-frame clones and lacks some. V and J calls and clone size are given by that table; D and trimming were obtained from the DNA. The sample consists of a few hundred thousand clones, roughly 85% of them appearing once. The ends were cut back, 4 bases at V and 0 bases at J, with 10 bases in the middle. This CDR3 spans 15 amino acids. The germline CDR1 and CDR2 sequences are WSHSY and SAAADI. This TCR derives from a human donor in a cohort sampled during active COVID-19. The sample was peripheral blood. The chain carries TRBV10-2 and TRBJ1-3, with no clear D. CDR3 sequence reads: CASSGGLYSGNTIYF. The CDR3 DNA reads as TGCGCCAGCAGTGGAGGACTGTACTCTGGAAACACCATATATTTT.